The sequence of this TCR beta chain was determined in a study of blood T cell repertoires in COVID-19 (dated by TCRdb to 2018 to 2020). Background on the whole study: Collaborator samples came from the United States, Italy and Spain and covered acute and convalescent phases of COVID-19. HLA class I and class II types, where available, came from metadata supplied by the sample provider rather than from assay-based typing. Deeply sampled blood TCRbeta repertoires from subjects exposed to, actively infected with, or recovered from COVID-19 were included in the dataset. Nearly every sample came with metadata listing a de-identified subject ID, COVID-19 status, age in years and sex. The material from the prospective study consisted of cDNA or gDNA derived from T cells, B-cell-depleted T cells, or PBMCs. The repertoires were made available in a free public database intended to serve as a resource for research on the immune response to SARS-CoV-2. Samples were obtained from the ongoing ImmuneRACE study (first 160 participants) and from 1,254 subjects provided by 6 global collaborators.

Participants in the prospective study were aged 18 to 89 years, lived in under 30 United States geographic areas, and enrolled through a virtual design. Cohort assignment in the prospective study relied on participant-reported clinical history from a screening survey and a study questionnaire. ImmuneRACE Cohort 3 recovered participants were defined by two consecutive negative NP/OP PCR tests, healthcare professional clearance, or symptom resolution. In the prospective study, mobile phlebotomists collected whole blood, serum and a nasopharyngeal or oropharyngeal swab from each participant. Over a roughly two-month period, participants in the prospective study had the option of providing additional blood draws and questionnaires. Before DNA extraction, prospective study blood samples were shipped either frozen or at room temperature. TCRbeta CDR3 regions were amplified from genomic DNA by means of the immunoSEQ Assay, a bias-controlled multiplex PCR. The study's processing was this. Nucleated cell counts per sample were estimated from amplification of reference gene primers within the assay. To quantify the absolute abundance of each unique TCRbeta CDR3 rearrangement, sequence reads were collapsed and filtered. Productive Simpson clonality was computed per sample as the square root of Simpson's diversity index over productive rearrangements. The clones in this table, taken by TCRdb from immuneACCESS, are in-frame only. Not every clone is retained; where verified, under half of the shortfall comes from an unresolved V gene, and the cause of the rest is unknown. V and J calls plus clone size are reproduced from that table; the DNA served to infer D and trimming. Here the sample has around 180,000 clones; around 88% occur a single time. 7% to 10% of the sample rests with the top ten.

Worth noting for this clone: Its antigen is unknown. The input lacks base qualities; no much larger clone sits a single base away.

General findings and caveats noted by the study authors: The amount of clinical and demographic metadata varied by source and participant and was provided uncurated.

This sequence originates from a woman aged 25 to 39 who had recovered from COVID-19. Material for sequencing was PBMCs or T cells enriched from blood (not recorded which).

The CDR3 region reads CASSPTGGARYNSPLHF. In nucleotides, the sequence is TGTGCCAGCAGCCCGACAGGGGGCGCGCGATATAATTCACCCCTCCACTTT. Recombination linked TRBV3-1 (or the pseudogene TRBV3-2) to TRBJ1-6; 10 bases in between match TRBD1. Trimming leaves V shorter by 4 bases and J shorter by 4 bases, with the junction holding 7 bases beyond the gene matches. CDR1 and CDR2 were assigned from the germline V gene (reference sequence) as LGHDT and YNNKEL. The CDR3 runs 17 residues from the cysteine to the phenylalanine. Only CDR3 DNA is held: 51 bases, read in frame from base 1.